Below, 11 T cell receptor beta chains from the same sample are listed, as sequenced in a study of PD-1 blockade in classical Hodgkin lymphoma. The protocol was immunoSEQ multiplex PCR, while the TCRdb copy is restricted to in-frame clones and leaves out a portion. There are some 17,000 clones in the sample; around 70% occur only once, and nearly 2.5% lies in the top ten. The time point here: cycle 4 day 1 (C4D1), after less than seven weeks of nivolumab. Each and every patient relapsed after autologous stem cell transplantation, and patients got differing brentuximab vedotin exposure. Magnetic negative selection purified CD4+ T cells from thawed PBMCs. Sequenced here: CD4+ T cells from blood, sampled before the fourth cycle of nivolumab. Receptor source: a human donor with classical Hodgkin lymphoma.

The rearrangement joins TRBV2 to TRBJ1-1; the D is unclear. CDR1 is SNHLY, CDR2 FYNNEI, per germline. There are 13 residues in the CDR3. V shed 6 bases and J shed 5 bases, with 13 bases lying between them. The DNA of the CDR3 is TGTGCCAGCAGGGAGGGCGTCCGGACTGAAGCTTTCTTT. This gives the protein CASREGVRTEAFF.

This clone was detected once. The chain is built from TRBV5-6 and TRBJ2-3; D is perhaps TRBD1 or TRBD2 (5 bases each). Deletions cut 0 bases from V and 8 bases from J, with 16 bases between. Looked up from germline, CDR1 is SGHDT and CDR2 is YYEEEE. CDR3 length: 15 residues. The CDR3 region is CASSLGGTSKATQYF. CDR3 coding DNA: TGTGCCAGCAGCTTGGGGGGGACCAGCAAGGCTACGCAGTATTTT.

CDR3 in amino acids: CASSTQAAGPIAKNIQYF. The CDR3 bases are TGTGCCAGCAGCACCCAGGCGGCAGGGCCAATAGCCAAAAACATTCAGTACTTC. The chain recombines TRBV7-9 with TRBJ2-4; D might be TRBD1 (5 bases). Germline V gene data show CDR1 as SEHNR and CDR2 as FQNEAQ (reference sequence). The length of the CDR3 is 18 residues. Trimming removed 5 bases at V and 0 bases at J, with 20 bases between.

This sequence joins TRBV11-1 and TRBJ2-7; the D call may be TRBD1 or TRBD2 (5 bases each). The V and J ends lost 3 bases and 6 bases respectively, with 12 bases between them. Germline values: CDR1 SGHAT, CDR2 FQDESV (reference sequence). The CDR3 has 13 residues. The CDR3 here is CASSLGWDREQYF. The CDR3 coding sequence is TGTGCCAGCAGCTTGGGGTGGGACCGCGAGCAGTACTTC.

In its sample, this clone was seen a few times. CDR3 amino acids: CASSYGSLNEQFF. Here the CDR3 DNA reads TGTGCCAGCAGTTATGGCAGTTTAAATGAGCAGTTCTTC. This chain joins TRBV28 and TRBJ2-1; D gene ambiguous. Germline lookup yields CDR1 MDHEN and CDR2 SYDVKM. The V and J ends lost 4 bases and 7 bases respectively, with 11 bases between them. The CDR3 consists of 13 residues.

J is TRBJ2-2 and V is TRBV5-4; possibly TRBD1 for D (6 bases). V was trimmed by 4 bases and J by 7 bases, leaving 11 bases between them. Germline lookup yields CDR1 SGHNT and CDR2 YYREEE (reference sequence). The CDR3 is made up of 13 amino acids. CDR3 DNA sequence: TGTGCCAGCAGCATACAGGGAGTCGGGGAGCTGTTTTTT. Translating gives CASSIQGVGELFF.

The V and J genes are TRBV30 and TRBJ1-2; D call uncertain. V was pared by 0 bases and J by 4 bases, with 18 bases between. The CDR3 extends over 16 amino acids. Per germline, CDR1 GTSNPN and CDR2 SVGIG (reference sequence). The CDR3 region has the DNA TGTGCCTGGAGTGTACTGCGAAGAGCAGGTGCCTATGGCTACACCTTC. It specifies CAWSVLRRAGAYGYTF.

In DNA form, the CDR3 reads TGTGCCAGCAGCTCGAGCGGGGTCCTCTACGAGCAGTACTTC. Residues: CASSSSGVLYEQYF. The chain couples TRBV7-2 to TRBJ2-7; 7 bases line up with TRBD2. The CDR3 is 14 residues long. Germline-derived CDR1 and CDR2 are SGHTA and FQGNSA. The junction had 6 bases not matched to a gene; V was cut back by 4 bases and J by 3 bases.

By sample fraction, this clone is medium-sized. V and J are TRBV6-1 and TRBJ2-7; possible D gene TRBD1, 5 bases. The V and J ends lost 6 bases and 9 bases respectively, with 15 bases between them. Germline CDR1 and CDR2: MNHNS and SASEGT. This CDR3 spans 12 amino acids. This CDR3 is CASSPDIKGQYF. CDR3 nucleotide sequence: TGTGCCAGCAGCCCGGACATCAAGGGGCAGTACTTC.

V usage is TRBV2 and J usage is TRBJ1-4, with 8 bases that match TRBD1. Germline assignment: CDR1 SNHLY and CDR2 FYNNEI. The V gene end was trimmed by 6 bases and the J gene end by 7 bases; junction bases not matched to a gene: 7. CDR3 size: 14 residues. CDR3 sequence: CASSGTGGFEKLFF. CDR3 nucleotides: TGTGCCAGCAGCGGAACAGGGGGATTTGAAAAACTGTTTTTT.

This chain uses TRBV7-5 with TRBJ1-1; the DNA was not compared with TRBD1, the D call given in the table. TRBV7-5 is a known pseudogene. The length of the CDR3 is 15 residues. The CDR3 loop reads CASSLGGDRGPEAFF. For the CDR3, the DNA is TGTGCCAGCAGCTTAGGGGGGGACAGGGGTCCTGAAGCTTTCTTT.